The clone carrying this T cell receptor beta chain was recorded a few times. What it binds is unknown. This entry belongs to a study of response to subunit inactivated influenza vaccine. TCRdb reanalysed the RT-PCR reads using MiXCR and keeps one entry per CDR3 protein. The sample holds some 850,000 distinct CDR3 sequences, approximately 17% seen once. Study outcomes and limitations: It was suggested by the authors that few new T cells are recruited by each seasonal influenza vaccination.

The germline V gene has CDR1 SGHNT and CDR2 YYREEE (reference sequence). CDR3 size: 15 residues. With 4 bases clipped from V and 2 bases from J, the junction kept 5 bases outside the gene matches. The chain joins TRBV5-4 to TRBJ2-3; 9 bases are shared with TRBD2. This receptor was taken from a man in his fifties who received an inactivated influenza vaccine. The sample in question was PBMCs from blood, obtained more than 4 days after vaccination. The CDR3: CASSTSGYLTDTQYF. In DNA form, the CDR3 reads TGTGCCAGCAGCACTAGCGGGTACCTCACAGATACGCAGTATTTT.